The sequence of this T cell receptor beta chain was determined in a study of blood T cell repertoires in COVID-19. About the study: Samples came from the United States, Italy and Spain, spanning acute and convalescent COVID-19. The cDNA or gDNA used as material had been derived from T cells, B-cell-depleted T cells, or PBMCs.

Original processing notes: Amplification of reference gene primers provided the estimated nucleated cell counts. Sequenced by immunoSEQ multiplex PCR; TCRdb stores in-frame clones only, minus some. V and J calls and clone size are as listed in that table; D and trimming were resolved from the DNA. The sample lists tens of thousands of clones, over 70% occurring once. With V trimmed by 6 bases and J by 1 base, 2 bases remained unmatched. Germline CDR1 and CDR2: MNHEY and SVGAGI. This CDR3 has 15 amino acids. The chain employs TRBV6-5 and TRBJ2-2; 10 bases agree with TRBD2. What was sequenced was peripheral blood. The source of this sequence is a man aged 45-65 years with active COVID-19. CDR3 coding DNA: TGTGCCAGCAGCCGGACTAGCGGGAACACCGGGGAGCTGTTTTTT. Its translation: CASSRTSGNTGELFF.